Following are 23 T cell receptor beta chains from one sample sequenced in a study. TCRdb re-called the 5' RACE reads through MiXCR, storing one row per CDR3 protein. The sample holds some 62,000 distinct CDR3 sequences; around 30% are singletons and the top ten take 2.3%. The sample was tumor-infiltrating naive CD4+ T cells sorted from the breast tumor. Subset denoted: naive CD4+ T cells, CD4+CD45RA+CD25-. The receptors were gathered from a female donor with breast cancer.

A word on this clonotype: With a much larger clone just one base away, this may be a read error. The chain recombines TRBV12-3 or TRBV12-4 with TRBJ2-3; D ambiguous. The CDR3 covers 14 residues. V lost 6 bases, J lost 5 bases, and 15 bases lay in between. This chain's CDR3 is CASRKWGIIDTQYF. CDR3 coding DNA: TGTGCCAGCAGAAAGTGGGGAATCATAGATACGCAGTATTTT.

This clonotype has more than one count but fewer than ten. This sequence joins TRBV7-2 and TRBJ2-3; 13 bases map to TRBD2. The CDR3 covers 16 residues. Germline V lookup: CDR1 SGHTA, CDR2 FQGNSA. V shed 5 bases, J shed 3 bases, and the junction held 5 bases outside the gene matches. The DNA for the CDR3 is TGTGCCAGCAGCACAAGGACTAGCGGGAGAACAGATACGCAGTATTTT. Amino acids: CASSTRTSGRTDTQYF.

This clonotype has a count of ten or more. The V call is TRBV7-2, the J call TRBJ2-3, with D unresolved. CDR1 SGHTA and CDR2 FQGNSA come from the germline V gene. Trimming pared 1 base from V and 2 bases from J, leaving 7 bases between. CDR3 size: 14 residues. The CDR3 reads CASSLDGNTDTQYF. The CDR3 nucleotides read TGTGCCAGCAGCTTAGATGGTAACACAGATACGCAGTATTTT.

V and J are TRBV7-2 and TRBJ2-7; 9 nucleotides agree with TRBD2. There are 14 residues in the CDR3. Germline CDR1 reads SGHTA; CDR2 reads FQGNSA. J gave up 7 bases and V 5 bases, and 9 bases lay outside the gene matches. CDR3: CASSPSRREGEQYF. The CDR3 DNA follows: TGTGCCAGCAGCCCTTCCCGGCGGGAGGGGGAGCAGTACTTC.

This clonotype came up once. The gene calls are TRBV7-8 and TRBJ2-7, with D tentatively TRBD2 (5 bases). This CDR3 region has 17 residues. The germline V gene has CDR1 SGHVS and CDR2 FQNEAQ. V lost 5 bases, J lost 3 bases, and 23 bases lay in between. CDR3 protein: CASSPDGRYSGNYEQYF. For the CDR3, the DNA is TGTGCCAGCAGCCCAGACGGTAGATATTCGGGAAACTACGAGCAGTACTTC.

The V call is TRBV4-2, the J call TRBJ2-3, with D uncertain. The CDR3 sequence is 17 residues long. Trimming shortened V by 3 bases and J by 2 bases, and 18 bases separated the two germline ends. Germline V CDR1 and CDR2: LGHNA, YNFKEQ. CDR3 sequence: CASSQGATSPFTDTQYF. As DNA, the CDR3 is TGTGCCAGCAGCCAGGGCGCGACAAGCCCTTTCACAGATACGCAGTATTTT.

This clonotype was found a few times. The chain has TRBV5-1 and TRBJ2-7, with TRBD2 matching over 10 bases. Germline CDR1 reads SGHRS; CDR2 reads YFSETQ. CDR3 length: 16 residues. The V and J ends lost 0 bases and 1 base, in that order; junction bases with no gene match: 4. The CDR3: CASSLVELAGSYEQYF. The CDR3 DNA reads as TGCGCCAGCAGCTTGGTTGAACTAGCGGGATCCTACGAGCAGTACTTC.

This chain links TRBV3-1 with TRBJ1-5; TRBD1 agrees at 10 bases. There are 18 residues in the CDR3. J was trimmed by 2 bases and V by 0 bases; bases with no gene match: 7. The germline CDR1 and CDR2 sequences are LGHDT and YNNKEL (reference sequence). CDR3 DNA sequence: TGTGCCAGCAGCCAAGATAGGACCGGGACAGGGGGCAATCAGCCCCAGCATTTT. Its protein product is CASSQDRTGTGGNQPQHF.

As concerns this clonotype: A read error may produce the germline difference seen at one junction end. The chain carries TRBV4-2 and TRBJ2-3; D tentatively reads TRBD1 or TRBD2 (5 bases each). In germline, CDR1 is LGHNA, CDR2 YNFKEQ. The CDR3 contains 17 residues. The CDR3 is CASSQDGARGPTDTQYF. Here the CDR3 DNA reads TGTGCCAGCAGCCAAGATGGGGCCCGGGGACCGACAGATACGCAATATTTT.

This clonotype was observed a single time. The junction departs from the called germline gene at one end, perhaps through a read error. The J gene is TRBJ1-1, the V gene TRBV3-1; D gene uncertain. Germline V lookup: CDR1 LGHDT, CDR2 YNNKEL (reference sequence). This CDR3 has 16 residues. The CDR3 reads CASSQDGARTNTVAFF. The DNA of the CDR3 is TGTGCCAGCAGCCAAGATGGAGCACGGACGAACACTGTAGCTTTCTTT.

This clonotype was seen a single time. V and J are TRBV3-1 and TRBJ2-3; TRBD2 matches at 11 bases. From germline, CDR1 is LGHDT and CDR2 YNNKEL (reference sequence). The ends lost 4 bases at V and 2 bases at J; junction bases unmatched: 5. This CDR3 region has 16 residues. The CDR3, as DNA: TGTGCCAGCAGCCTACTAGCGGGGGCCGTCACAGATACGCAGTATTTT. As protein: CASSLLAGAVTDTQYF.

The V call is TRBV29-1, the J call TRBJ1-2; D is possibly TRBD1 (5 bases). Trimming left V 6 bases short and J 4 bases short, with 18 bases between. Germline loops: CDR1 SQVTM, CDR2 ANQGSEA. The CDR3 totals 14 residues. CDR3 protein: CSVRGQGSGYGYTF. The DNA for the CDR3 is TGCAGCGTAAGAGGTCAGGGATCAGGCTATGGCTACACCTTC.

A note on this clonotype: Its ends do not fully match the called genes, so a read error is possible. The CDR3 loop is CASTKSQTDAQYF. DNA for the CDR3: TGTGCCAGCACCAAGAGCCAGACAGATGCGCAGTATTTT. The chain combines TRBV9 with TRBJ2-3, with a possible D match to TRBD1 (5 bases). The CDR3 length is 13 residues. Germline V lookup: CDR1 SGDLS, CDR2 YYNGEE.

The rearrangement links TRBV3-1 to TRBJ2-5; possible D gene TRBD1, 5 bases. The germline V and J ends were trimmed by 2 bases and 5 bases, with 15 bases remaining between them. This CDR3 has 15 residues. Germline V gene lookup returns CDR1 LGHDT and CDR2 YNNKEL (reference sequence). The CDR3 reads CASSQTTASRETQYF. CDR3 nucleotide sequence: TGTGCCAGCAGCCAAACGACAGCGTCACGGGAGACCCAGTACTTC.

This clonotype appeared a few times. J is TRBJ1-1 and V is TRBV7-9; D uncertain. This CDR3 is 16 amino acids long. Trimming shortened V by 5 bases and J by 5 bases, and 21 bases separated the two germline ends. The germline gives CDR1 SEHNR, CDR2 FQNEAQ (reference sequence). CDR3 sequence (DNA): TGTGCCAGCAGCGCCATTAACTTAGTGGCACAGACTGAAGCTTTCTTT. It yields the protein CASSAINLVAQTEAFF.

The chain's CDR3 is CASSEAREGTQYF. CDR3 sequence (DNA): TGTGCCAGCAGTGAAGCTCGGGAAGGGACGCAGTATTTT. The rearrangement links TRBV25-1 to TRBJ2-3; the D gene is possibly TRBD2 (5 bases). The CDR3 runs to 13 residues. V dropped 2 bases and J dropped 9 bases, with 12 bases sitting between them. In germline, CDR1 is MGHDK, CDR2 SYGVNS.

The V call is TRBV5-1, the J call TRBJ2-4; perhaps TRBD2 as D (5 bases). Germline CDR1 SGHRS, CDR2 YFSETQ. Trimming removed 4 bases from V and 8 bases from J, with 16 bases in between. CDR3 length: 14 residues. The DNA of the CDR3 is TGCGCCAGCAGCCCCCGGCCCGGGGTTGACATTCAGTACTTC. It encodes CASSPRPGVDIQYF.

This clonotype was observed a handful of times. The CDR3 sequence: CASSYDRSQETQYF. In DNA form, the CDR3 reads TGCGCCAGCAGCTATGACAGGAGCCAAGAGACCCAGTACTTC. The chain combines TRBV5-1 with TRBJ2-5; perhaps TRBD1 as D (6 bases). The CDR3 is 14 residues long. V gave up 3 bases and J gave up 1 base, with 10 bases separating them. Germline V gene data show CDR1 as SGHRS and CDR2 as YFSETQ.

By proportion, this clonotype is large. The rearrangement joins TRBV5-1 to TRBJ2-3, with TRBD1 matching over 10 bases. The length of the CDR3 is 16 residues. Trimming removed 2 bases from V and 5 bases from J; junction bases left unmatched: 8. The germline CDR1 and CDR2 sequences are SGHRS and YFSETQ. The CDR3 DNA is TGCGCCAGCAGCTTTGGCGGGACAGGGGCTGGAGATACGCAGTATTTT. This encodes CASSFGGTGAGDTQYF.

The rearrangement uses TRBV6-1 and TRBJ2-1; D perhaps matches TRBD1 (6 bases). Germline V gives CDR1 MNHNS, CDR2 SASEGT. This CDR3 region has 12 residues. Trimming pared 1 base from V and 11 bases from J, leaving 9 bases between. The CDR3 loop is CASSEGTAKQFF. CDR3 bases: TGTGCCAGCAGTGAAGGGACAGCTAAGCAGTTCTTC.

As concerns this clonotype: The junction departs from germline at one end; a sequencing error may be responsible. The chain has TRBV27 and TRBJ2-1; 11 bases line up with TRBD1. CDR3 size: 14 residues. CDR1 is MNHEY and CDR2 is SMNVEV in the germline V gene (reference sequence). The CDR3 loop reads CASSAGTGGNEQLF. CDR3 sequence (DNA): TGTGCCAGCAGTGCCGGGACAGGGGGGAATGAGCAGCTCTTC.

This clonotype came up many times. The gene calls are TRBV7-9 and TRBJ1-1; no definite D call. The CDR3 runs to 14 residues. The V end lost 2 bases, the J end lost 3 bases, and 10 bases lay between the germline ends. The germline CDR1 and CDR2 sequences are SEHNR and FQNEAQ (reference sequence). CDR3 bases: TGTGCCAGCAGCTTACACGACGGAGACACTGAAGCTTTCTTT. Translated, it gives CASSLHDGDTEAFF.

CDR3 loop: CASSKRGVGLKAFF. The CDR3 nucleotides read TGTGCCAGCAGTAAGAGGGGGGTAGGGCTTAAGGCTTTCTTT. The chain uses TRBV12-3 or TRBV12-4 and TRBJ1-1; tentative D call: TRBD1 (6 bases). V lost 5 bases and J 11 bases, leaving 21 bases between the germline ends. This CDR3 region has 14 residues.